These T cell receptor beta chains were read from a single sample in a study of response to subunit inactivated influenza vaccine. TCRdb re-called the RT-PCR reads with MiXCR, one entry per CDR3 protein. Of over 400,000 distinct CDR3 sequences listed, 10% to 11% are singletons. The starting material was PBMCs from blood, obtained more than 35 days after vaccination. These receptors all come from a man in his forties or fifties who received an inactivated influenza vaccine. Each CDR3 is given with its conserved first and last residue. Fields, in order: CDR3 DNA, CDR3 protein, D gene, clone size, J gene, V gene. D genes are given only for firm matches. Size tells how often a clone was seen (once, few, many) or the class of an expanded clone, and some rows leave it out.

TGTGCCAGCAGTTACTCGTACCGGGACACCCAGCAAGGAACGCAGTATTTT | CASSYSYRDTQQGTQYF | - | - | TRBJ2-3 | TRBV6-2/TRBV6-3
TGCGCCAGCAGCCCCTTCGGACAGGACTCTCCTGAAGCTTTCTTT | CASSPFGQDSPEAFF | TRBD1 | - | TRBJ1-1 | TRBV4-1
TGCAGTGCTAGGGACCTTCAGGGGGCTTCCTCCTACGAGCAGTACTTC | CSARDLQGASSYEQYF | TRBD1 | many | TRBJ2-7 | TRBV20-1
TGTGCCAGCAGCTTATCGCTAGTCCTCGAGCAGTACTTC | CASSLSLVLEQYF | - | - | TRBJ2-7 | TRBV11-2
TGTGCCAGCAGCACCTTCGCCTCTAGAGTGAGCACAGATACGCAGTATTTT | CASSTFASRVSTDTQYF | - | once | TRBJ2-3 | TRBV5-6
TGCAGTGCTAGGGATCGGGACAGGAGCCATCAGCCCCAGCATTTT | CSARDRDRSHQPQHF | TRBD1 | - | TRBJ1-5 | TRBV20-1
TGTGCCAGCAGCTTAGCGAACAGGCCCTACGAGCAGTACTTC | CASSLANRPYEQYF | - | few | TRBJ2-7 | TRBV7-9
TGTGCCAGCAGGGCAGACGAAATCAAGCCCCAGCATTTT | CASRADEIKPQHF | - | many | TRBJ1-5 | TRBV6-6
TGCAGTGAAGAAGGCAGGGGTACAGATACGCAGTATTTT | CSEEGRGTDTQYF | - | many | TRBJ2-3 | TRBV20-1
TGCGCCAGCAGCTTGGATTGGGGAAGTAGCGGGGGGGCCACAGATACGCAGTATTTT | CASSLDWGSSGGATDTQYF | TRBD2 | - | TRBJ2-3 | TRBV5-1
TGTGCCAGCAGCGGGAAGGGGACTAGCGGGGGATCCGGGGAGCTGTTTTTT | CASSGKGTSGGSGELFF | TRBD2 | few | TRBJ2-2 | TRBV7-2
TGCGCCAGCAGCCAAGGGGGACAGTACTACGAGCAGTACTTC | CASSQGGQYYEQYF | TRBD1 | - | TRBJ2-7 | TRBV4-1
TGTGCCATCAGTGAGGGAGGCATGAACACTGAAGCTTTCTTT | CAISEGGMNTEAFF | - | many | TRBJ1-1 | TRBV10-3
TGCGCCAGCAGCTTAGGGATGGCCAACGAGCAGTACTTC | CASSLGMANEQYF | - | - | TRBJ2-7 | TRBV5-1
TGCAGCGTTGCTCAGCAATACGAGCAGTACTTC | CSVAQQYEQYF | - | - | TRBJ2-7 | TRBV29-1